These 2 T cell receptor beta chains originate from one sample sequenced in a study of identical twins. In TCRdb, the 5' RACE reads were re-called with MiXCR into one record per CDR3 protein. The table has roughly 150,000 distinct CDR3 sequences, under 4.5% seen once. The sample consisted of memory T cells sorted from blood. All receptors come from a man between 18 and 29 years old in good health.

This clonotype occurred many times. The chain links TRBV28 to TRBJ2-1, with 16 bases lining up with TRBD2. The ends lost 4 bases at V and 0 bases at J; junction bases unmatched: 6. Germline CDR1 reads MDHEN; CDR2 reads SYDVKM. This CDR3 is 19 amino acids long. CDR3 nucleotides: TGTGCCAGCAGTTACCCCGGGACTAGCGGGAGGGCCTCCTACAATGAGCAGTTCTTC. Its translation: CASSYPGTSGRASYNEQFF.

This clonotype showed up many times. This rearrangement joins TRBV5-1 to TRBJ2-2, with D possibly matching TRBD2 (6 bases). The ends were cut back, 7 bases at V and 1 base at J, with 8 bases in the middle. CDR3 length equals 13 residues. Germline CDR1 SGHRS, CDR2 YFSETQ. CDR3 protein: CASGSGNTGELFF. CDR3 coding DNA: TGCGCCAGCGGTAGCGGGAACACCGGGGAGCTGTTTTTT.